This T cell receptor beta chain derives from a study of blood T cell repertoires in COVID-19. Study at large: Spain, Italy and the United States supplied samples that represented acute and convalescent COVID-19. Sources were T cells, B-cell-depleted T cells, or PBMCs; the material itself was cDNA or gDNA.

In the source study's methods: Reference gene primers were amplified, and this amplification served to estimate nucleated cell counts. The data were produced by immunoSEQ multiplex PCR, yet TCRdb's version contains in-frame clones alone and is incomplete. V and J calls plus clone size are reproduced from that table; the DNA served to infer D and trimming. The data show approximately 49,000 clones, 68% seen once. The CDR3 is 15 amino acids. V lost 4 bases to trimming and J lost 3 bases, with 13 bases between them. Germline values: CDR1 MDHEN, CDR2 SYDVKM. This receptor was identified in a woman aged 70-85 years with acute or convalescent COVID-19. The specimen sequenced was peripheral blood. The rearrangement links TRBV28 to TRBJ1-5, with no clear D. The CDR3 DNA reads as TGTGCCAGCAGTTCCGGGGTGTTGGACAATCAGCCCCAGCATTTT. This translates into CASSSGVLDNQPQHF.